The entry below describes one TCR beta chain. The V gene lost 6 bases and the J gene lost 4 bases, with 13 bases spanning the gap. This CDR3 region has 13 residues. The V gene's germline CDR1 is SGDLS and CDR2 YYNGEE. This table comes from immunoSEQ multiplex PCR, and its TCRdb copy is limited to in-frame clones, with some not included. The sample lists 110,000 to 150,000 clones; 85% were seen once. This sample is drawn from a study of blood T cell repertoires in COVID-19. Sequencing input: peripheral blood. This receptor was obtained from a man aged 50 to 59 with acute or convalescent COVID-19. This rearrangement joins TRBV9 to TRBJ1-2, with D perhaps matching TRBD1 (6 bases). The CDR3 sequence: CASTSRGSYGYTF. In nucleotides, the CDR3 is TGTGCCAGCACAAGCAGGGGCAGCTATGGCTACACCTTC.